One sample yielded the 29 T cell receptor beta chains listed below, sequenced in a study of shared clonotypes between healthy human individuals. Assay: immunoSEQ multiplex PCR; the TCRdb copy retains only in-frame clones and omits some. The table has about 2 million clones, roughly 94% seen once; the top ten hold under 0.15%. Sequenced material: naive CD4+ T cells sorted from blood. Regarding subset: CD45RA+ positively selected. Receptors originate from a man between 18 and 35 years old in good health.

V gene TRBV6-4 combines with J gene TRBJ2-7; TRBD2 agrees at 15 bases. Germline CDR1 and CDR2: MRHNA and SNTAGT. Trimming removed 6 bases from V and 0 bases from J; junction bases left unmatched: 9. CDR3 size: 18 residues. CDR3 sequence: CASSSGTSGRYSSYEQYF. For the CDR3, the DNA is TGTGCCAGCAGCTCCGGGACTAGCGGGAGGTATAGCTCCTACGAGCAGTACTTC.

The V call is TRBV6-5, the J call TRBJ1-1; TRBD1 might be the D (6 bases). V was trimmed by 2 bases and J by 10 bases, leaving 14 bases between them. CDR3 length: 13 amino acids. Germline lookup yields CDR1 MNHEY and CDR2 SVGAGI. CDR3 region: CASSYPGRGRAFF. The CDR3 DNA reads as TGTGCCAGCAGTTACCCTGGCAGGGGAAGAGCTTTCTTT.

The V and J genes are TRBV5-1 and TRBJ2-3; 10 bases fit TRBD2. Germline lookup yields CDR1 SGHRS and CDR2 YFSETQ. There are 17 residues in the CDR3. The V segment lost 5 bases and the J segment 0 bases; nucleotides outside the gene matches: 9. The CDR3 loop reads CASRQGLAGVSTDTQYF. The CDR3 DNA reads TGCGCCAGCAGACAGGGCCTAGCGGGAGTTAGCACAGATACGCAGTATTTT.

CDR3 loop: CASSLDTVQETQYF. CDR3 DNA: TGTGCCAGCAGCTTGGATACAGTCCAAGAGACCCAGTACTTC. This rearrangement joins TRBV5-4 to TRBJ2-5; D ambiguous. V was shortened by 0 bases and J by 1 base, with 7 bases between the two germline ends. The CDR3 length is 14 residues. Germline V CDR1 and CDR2: SGHNT, YYREEE (reference sequence).

The chain joins TRBV18 to TRBJ2-1; TRBD2 matches at 14 bases. Germline V gene lookup returns CDR1 KGHSH and CDR2 LQKENI. The CDR3 covers 17 residues. Trimming at V came to 3 bases and at J to 7 bases, leaving 8 bases not matched to a gene. The CDR3, as DNA: TGTGCCAGCTCACCGAACGTGGGACTAGCGGGAGAAAATGAGCAGTTCTTC. This gives the protein CASSPNVGLAGENEQFF. The variable domain in full, completed from reference TRBV18 and TRBJ2-1, reads NAGVMQNPRHLVRRRGQEARLRCSPMKGHSHVYWYRQLPEEGLKFMVYLQKENIIDESGMPKERFSAEFPKEGPSILRIQQVVRGDSAAYFCASSPNVGLAGENEQFFGPGTRLTVL.

About this clone itself: The sample holds other DNA sequences that translate to the same CDR3. J is TRBJ2-3 and V is TRBV11-3; D is ambiguous. V gave up 2 bases and J gave up 2 bases, with 8 bases separating them. Germline CDR1 SGHNT, CDR2 YENEEA. The CDR3 consists of 14 residues. This CDR3 is CASSLRGSTDTQYF. The CDR3 DNA reads as TGTGCCAGCAGCTTAAGAGGTTCCACAGATACGCAGTATTTT.

V usage is TRBV10-1 and J usage is TRBJ2-2, with a weak D call TRBD1 (6 bases). Trimming removed 6 bases from V and 0 bases from J, with 14 bases in between. Per germline, CDR1 WNHNN and CDR2 SYGVQD (reference sequence). The CDR3 has 16 amino acids. CDR3 nucleotide sequence: TGCGCCAGCAGCGAAGCAGGGGCCCCGAACACCGGGGAGCTGTTTTTT. Encoded protein: CASSEAGAPNTGELFF.

This chain links TRBV9 with TRBJ1-6; no clear D gene. V lost 4 bases and J lost 7, with 9 bases in between. The germline CDR1 and CDR2 sequences are SGDLS and YYNGEE. The CDR3 has 13 amino acids. The CDR3 region is CASSRGENSPLHF. CDR3 bases: TGTGCCAGCAGCCGAGGAGAGAATTCACCCCTCCACTTT.

The rearrangement uses TRBV18 and TRBJ1-1; no firm D call. The CDR3 extends over 13 amino acids. In germline, CDR1 is KGHSH, CDR2 LQKENI. The V end lost 5 bases, the J end lost 5 bases, and 12 bases lay between the germline ends. The CDR3 reads CASSISRETEAFF. DNA of the CDR3: TGTGCCAGCTCAATCAGTAGGGAGACTGAAGCTTTCTTT.

The rearrangement uses TRBV2 and TRBJ2-3, with D unresolved. Trimming shortened V by 6 bases and J by 3 bases, and 16 bases separated the two germline ends. CDR1 and CDR2 (germline): SNHLY, FYNNEI. This CDR3 contains 15 residues. Here the CDR3 DNA reads TGTGCCAGCAGCGCGATTTCTCCCGGGACAGATACGCAGTATTTT. Translation: CASSAISPGTDTQYF.

For this clone: The same CDR3 can be traced to other DNA sequences in this sample. The chain carries TRBV4-3 and TRBJ2-5; maybe TRBD1 (5 bases). The CDR3 is made up of 14 amino acids. Deletions cut 0 bases from V and 3 bases from J, with 8 bases between. The germline V gene encodes CDR1 LGHNA and CDR2 YSLEER. The CDR3 nucleotides read TGCGCCAGCAGCCAAGAGGCAGGGAAAGAGACCCAGTACTTC. Amino acid sequence: CASSQEAGKETQYF.

This chain joins TRBV5-7 and TRBJ2-2; D unresolved. Being an ORF, TRBV5-7 has a function that is uncertain. CDR3 length: 15 amino acids. The V and J ends lost 2 bases and 2 bases respectively, with 10 bases between them. CDR3 DNA: TGTGCCAGCAGCTTCCGGGTCGCCAACACCGGGGAGCTGTTTTTT. Translated: CASSFRVANTGELFF.

This clone was detected once. V and J are TRBV29-1 and TRBJ2-1; maybe TRBD1 (5 bases). The CDR3 totals 13 residues. CDR1 is SQVTM and CDR2 is ANQGSEA in the germline V gene. V gave up 5 bases and J gave up 3 bases, with 11 bases separating them. The DNA of the CDR3 is TGCAGCGTTCAGGGAAGGAACTACAATGAGCAGTTCTTC. This codes for CSVQGRNYNEQFF.

The chain combines TRBV29-1 with TRBJ1-1; D uncertain. This CDR3 is built from 14 residues. Germline loops: CDR1 SQVTM, CDR2 ANQGSEA. The V end lost 4 bases, the J end lost 0 bases, and 12 bases lay between the germline ends. CDR3 nucleotide sequence: TGCAGCGTTGCAGGAGGGCGGGTGAACACTGAAGCTTTCTTT. The encoded protein is CSVAGGRVNTEAFF.

A note on this clone: This CDR3 is also generated by other DNA sequences in the sample. The chain couples TRBV10-3 to TRBJ2-3, with D possibly being TRBD1 or TRBD2 (6 bases each). The CDR3 runs 13 residues. The V and J ends lost 6 bases and 3 bases respectively, with 10 bases between them. CDR1 is ENHRY and CDR2 is SYGVKD in the germline V gene. The CDR3 nucleotides read TGTGCCATCAGCGGGGGCCTGACAGATACGCAGTATTTT. Translated, it gives CAISGGLTDTQYF.

As regards this clone: A read error may be the cause here, since a much bigger clone is one base away. Other nucleotide sequences in the sample specify the same CDR3. The rearrangement uses TRBV6-1 and TRBJ1-1, with 7 nucleotides matching TRBD1. V lost 6 bases and J lost 1; bases outside the gene matches: 2. The CDR3 has 13 residues. Germline V lookup: CDR1 MNHNS, CDR2 SASEGT. CDR3 DNA sequence: TGTGCCAGCAGCCGACAGGGGAACACTGAAGCTTTCTTT. Protein product: CASSRQGNTEAFF.

V and J are TRBV19 and TRBJ2-7; no firm D call. CDR1 is LNHDA and CDR2 is SQIVND in the germline V gene (reference sequence). The ends were cut back, 7 bases at V and 7 bases at J, with 14 bases in the middle. CDR3 length: 12 amino acids. CDR3 protein: CASMSYLSEQYF. In DNA form, the CDR3 reads TGTGCCAGTATGTCTTACCTTAGTGAGCAGTACTTC. Full variable domain (rest looked up from reference TRBV19 and TRBJ2-7): DGGITQSPKYLFRKEGQNVTLSCEQNLNHDAMYWYRQDPGQGLRLIYYSQIVNDFQKGDIAEGYSVSREKKESFPLTVTSAQKNPTAFYLCASMSYLSEQYFGPGTRLTVT.

The chain joins TRBV4-3 to TRBJ2-1; D might be TRBD1 or TRBD2, each matching 5 bases. Germline CDR1 and CDR2: LGHNA and YSLEER. The germline V and J ends were trimmed by 4 bases and 0 bases, with 10 bases remaining between them. The CDR3 contains 15 residues. CDR3 loop: CASSLEGSSYNEQFF. CDR3 sequence (DNA): TGCGCCAGCAGCCTAGAGGGGAGCTCCTACAATGAGCAGTTCTTC.

The genes are TRBV7-2 and TRBJ2-7; the match to TRBD2 covers 7 bases. Germline CDR1 SGHTA, CDR2 FQGNSA. V shed 5 bases, J shed 2 bases, and the junction held 9 bases outside the gene matches. This CDR3 is 15 amino acids long. The CDR3 sequence: CASSLSGAVAYEQYF. The DNA for the CDR3 is TGTGCCAGCAGCCTCAGCGGGGCCGTTGCCTACGAGCAGTACTTC.

V and J are TRBV5-1 and TRBJ2-1, with no clear D. From germline, CDR1 is SGHRS and CDR2 YFSETQ. This CDR3 region has 15 residues. Trimming took 2 bases from V and 3 from J, leaving 12 bases between them. The CDR3, as DNA: TGCGCCAGCAGCTTCCGGATTAACGTCTACAATGAGCAGTTCTTC. This codes for CASSFRINVYNEQFF.

The chain has TRBV6-1 and TRBJ1-2, with TRBD1 matching over 11 bases. V trimming: 0 bases; J trimming: 5 bases; junction bases outside the gene matches: 2. Germline CDR1 reads MNHNS; CDR2 reads SASEGT. The CDR3 is 15 amino acids. CDR3 in amino acids: CASSEAGTGGYGYTF. CDR3 nucleotides: TGTGCCAGCAGTGAAGCGGGGACAGGGGGATATGGCTACACCTTC.

Concerning this clone: In the same sample, other DNA sequences code for this CDR3. The gene calls are TRBV28 and TRBJ1-3; no clear D. The CDR3 spans 13 residues. Germline V CDR1 and CDR2: MDHEN, SYDVKM. Trimming removed 6 bases from V and 0 bases from J, with 6 bases in between. The CDR3 loop reads CASSLRSGNTIYF. In DNA, the CDR3 is TGTGCCAGCAGCCTACGCTCTGGAAACACCATATATTTT.

Turning to this clone: This sample also contains other DNA sequences that code for the same CDR3. This chain joins TRBV18 and TRBJ1-2, with a weak D call TRBD1 (5 bases). This CDR3 is 16 amino acids long. Germline V CDR1 and CDR2: KGHSH, LQKENI. Deletions cut 1 base from V and 0 bases from J, with 12 bases between. The CDR3: CASSPLGTGANYGYTF. The CDR3 coding sequence is TGTGCCAGCTCACCACTCGGGACTGGAGCTAACTATGGCTACACCTTC.

The V gene is TRBV18, the J gene TRBJ2-4, with D uncertain. The CDR3 is 15 amino acids. Looked up from germline, CDR1 is KGHSH and CDR2 is LQKENI. V was pared by 3 bases and J by 2 bases, with 11 bases between. The CDR3 loop reads CASSPLGPPKNIQYF. The CDR3 DNA sequence: TGTGCCAGCTCACCTCTCGGGCCGCCCAAAAACATTCAGTACTTC.

The chain links TRBV5-1 to TRBJ2-7, with a possible D match to TRBD2 (5 bases). The CDR3 spans 15 residues. Trimming left V 0 bases short and J 3 bases short, with 13 bases between. Germline V lookup: CDR1 SGHRS, CDR2 YFSETQ. As DNA, the CDR3 is TGCGCCAGCAGCTTGGGCGAGGGTTCCAACTACGAGCAGTACTTC. It is translated as CASSLGEGSNYEQYF.

DNA for the CDR3: TGTGCCAGCAGCCCCAGACTAGCGGGAACGATCTCCTACAATGAGCAGTTCTTC. As protein: CASSPRLAGTISYNEQFF. This chain joins TRBV7-2 and TRBJ2-1; the match to TRBD2 covers 11 bases. The CDR3 consists of 18 residues. Germline trimming cut 5 bases from V and 0 bases from J; bases unmatched to any gene: 9. Looked up from germline, CDR1 is SGHTA and CDR2 is FQGNSA.

This chain connects TRBV6-6 to TRBJ1-5; 7 bases align to TRBD1. Looked up from germline, CDR1 is MNHNY and CDR2 is SVGAGI (reference sequence). This CDR3 contains 16 residues. J was trimmed by 1 base and V by 2 bases; bases with no gene match: 5. In DNA form, the CDR3 reads TGTGCCAGCAGTTACCTAGACAGGGTCAGCAATCAGCCCCAGCATTTT. This encodes CASSYLDRVSNQPQHF.

The chain recombines TRBV5-1 with TRBJ2-3; TRBD2 is a possible D gene (6 bases). This CDR3 contains 15 residues. Trimming took off 4 bases at V and 0 bases at J, with 12 bases between the two ends. CDR1 and CDR2 from the germline V gene are SGHRS and YFSETQ. The CDR3 loop is CASSRASVSTDTQYF. CDR3 DNA: TGCGCCAGCAGCCGTGCTAGCGTTAGCACAGATACGCAGTATTTT.

The chain uses TRBV5-8 and TRBJ2-1; TRBD2 might be the D (6 bases). This CDR3 region has 14 residues. The germline V gene encodes CDR1 SGHTS and CDR2 YDEGEE. V was cut by 5 bases and J by 9 bases, with 18 bases left in between. CDR3 amino acids: CASSGGWQLGEQFF. The CDR3 bases are TGTGCCAGCAGTGGGGGGTGGCAGTTGGGTGAGCAGTTCTTC.